This paragraph reports one TCR beta chain. These data originate in a study of cytomegalovirus exposure and HLA in healthy donors. The CDR3 totals 16 residues. Per the germline V gene, CDR1 is SGHRS and CDR2 is YFSETQ. Trimming removed 0 bases at V and 4 bases at J, with 17 bases between. Amplification used 60 Vbeta primers and 13 Jbeta primers. Original analysis: Counted up in a later analysis, unique TCR beta chains came to some 82 million, with about 9.9 million shared. Sequenced by immunoSEQ multiplex PCR; TCRdb stores in-frame clones only, minus some. The V and J calls and the clone size are those of that table, but D and trimming were determined from the DNA. The repertoire holds around 190,000 clones, with roughly 78% as singletons.

The V gene is TRBV5-1, the J gene TRBJ2-7; D is perhaps TRBD1 (6 bases). The sequence was collected from a woman in her 30s in good health and CMV-seropositive. The sample consisted of PBMCs. The CDR3 loop reads CASSLGLQGSRYEQYF. The DNA for the CDR3 is TGCGCCAGCAGCTTGGGTCTACAGGGAAGTAGATACGAGCAGTACTTC.